One sample yielded the 24 T cell receptor beta chains listed below, sequenced in a study of T cells in Graves' hyperthyroidism and ophthalmopathy. Amplification yielded TCR beta CDR3 regions, with RNA transcripts as the source. The HTBI primer set drove a first-round RT-PCR of the TCR CDR3. TCRdb ran MiXCR on the multiplex PCR reads and lists one entry per CDR3 protein. Of roughly 100,000 distinct CDR3 sequences in the sample, over 45% were seen once. What was sequenced was blood. The origin of the receptors is a middle-aged man with Graves' hyperthyroidism.

The chain employs TRBV7-2 and TRBJ2-5, with D possibly matching TRBD1 (5 bases). V shed 3 bases and J shed 5 bases, with 10 bases lying between them. Per the germline V gene, CDR1 is SGHTA and CDR2 is FQGNSA. This CDR3 contains 13 residues. In DNA, the CDR3 is TGTGCCAGCAGCTTCCAGGGAAGCGAGACCCAGTACTTC. Protein sequence: CASSFQGSETQYF.

This clonotype was recorded many times. This rearrangement joins TRBV6-4 to TRBJ2-2; weak D call: TRBD2 (6 bases). Germline V lookup: CDR1 MRHNA, CDR2 SNTAGT. The CDR3 runs 14 residues. V lost 0 bases and J lost 5, with 7 bases in between. The DNA for the CDR3 is TGTGCCAGCAGTGACTCGGGGGGTACCGGGGAGCTGTTTTTT. It specifies CASSDSGGTGELFF.

CDR3 residues: CASSLLSGEQYF. The CDR3 DNA follows: TGTGCCAGCAGCTTGTTGAGCGGGGAGCAGTATTTT. This chain connects TRBV5-6 to TRBJ2-3; TRBD2 aligns across 7 bases. CDR3 length: 12 residues. With 1 base clipped from V and 11 bases from J, the junction kept 4 bases outside the gene matches. The germline V gene has CDR1 SGHDT and CDR2 YYEEEE.

This clonotype was observed many times. The chain employs TRBV6-5 and TRBJ1-4; D not resolved. This CDR3 region has 16 residues. V was cut by 2 bases and J by 2 bases, with 12 bases left in between. The germline V gene encodes CDR1 MNHEY and CDR2 SVGAGI. CDR3 in amino acids: CASSYRRSATNEKLFF. CDR3 DNA sequence: TGTGCCAGCAGTTACCGCAGGTCTGCCACTAATGAAAAACTGTTTTTT.

Remarks on this clonotype: Compared with germline, one end of the junction differs, possibly owing to a read error. The chain employs TRBV10-3 and TRBJ2-7, with D perhaps matching TRBD2 (6 bases). Germline values: CDR1 ENHRY, CDR2 SYGVKD. This CDR3 spans 13 amino acids. The DNA for the CDR3 is TGTGCCAGCAGTTTGGCGGGAAGTGACGAGCGGTACTTC. It specifies CASSLAGSDERYF.

This clonotype was recorded many times. V and J are TRBV20-1 and TRBJ2-1, with D tentatively TRBD1 or TRBD2 (6 bases each). CDR1 and CDR2 (germline): DFQATT, SNEGSKA (reference sequence). The CDR3 covers 20 residues. V was trimmed by 2 bases and J by 6 bases, leaving 32 bases between them. The CDR3, as DNA: TGCAGTGCTAGAAATCCTCCGGGACAAGGGCAAGGGGGGCATATCAATGAGCAGTTCTTC. Protein sequence: CSARNPPGQGQGGHINEQFF.

This chain connects TRBV7-2 to TRBJ2-1, with 12 bases matching TRBD2. With V trimmed by 5 bases and J by 8 bases, 10 bases remained unmatched. Germline CDR1 SGHTA, CDR2 FQGNSA. The CDR3 sequence is 16 residues long. CDR3 residues: CASSLPTSGSVDEQFF. Written as DNA, the CDR3 is TGTGCCAGCAGCCTACCGACTAGCGGGAGCGTCGATGAGCAGTTCTTC.

The chain links TRBV9 to TRBJ1-6; unclear D gene. CDR1 and CDR2 (germline): SGDLS, YYNGEE. Trimming removed 1 base from V and 4 bases from J, with 9 bases in between. The CDR3 runs 15 residues. The CDR3 protein is CASSVTGAYNSPLHF. For the CDR3, the DNA is TGTGCCAGCAGCGTAACCGGAGCTTATAATTCACCCCTCCACTTT.

This clonotype came up many times. This chain joins TRBV13 and TRBJ2-1; 10 bases line up with TRBD2. This CDR3 has 15 residues. Germline lookup yields CDR1 PRHDT and CDR2 FYEKMQ (reference sequence). The ends lost 5 bases at V and 9 bases at J; junction bases unmatched: 10. The CDR3 region is CASSRKAGGQSEQFF. CDR3 nucleotides: TGTGCCAGCAGCCGCAAAGCGGGGGGGCAGAGTGAGCAGTTCTTC.

In the case of this clonotype: This likely comes from a read error, as the CDR3 has no conserved phenylalanine or tryptophan at its end. This chain links TRBV2 with TRBJ1-1, with 7 bases lining up with TRBD1. CDR1 is SNHLY and CDR2 is FYNNEI in the germline V gene. This CDR3 has 13 amino acids. As DNA, the CDR3 is TGTGCCGTCCTAGGGGGCCAGAACACTGGAGCTTTCTTG. This gives the protein CAVLGGQNTGAFL.

This clonotype was counted many times. This chain links TRBV7-2 with TRBJ1-6; 7 nucleotides agree with TRBD1. The V segment lost 6 bases and the J segment 9 bases; nucleotides outside the gene matches: 11. The CDR3 is 15 amino acids. Germline values: CDR1 SGHTA, CDR2 FQGNSA. The CDR3 DNA reads as TGTGCCAGCAGTGCAGACAGGGTAGCTCGTTCACCCCTCCACTTT. This sequence encodes CASSADRVARSPLHF.

Only a few counts were recorded for this clonotype. The chain links TRBV30 to TRBJ2-7; D is unresolved. Deletions cut 1 base from V and 2 bases from J, with 15 bases between. Looked up from germline, CDR1 is GTSNPN and CDR2 is SVGIG (reference sequence). CDR3 length: 15 amino acids. The CDR3 nucleotides are TGTGCCTGGAGTGACCCTAGTGGACCCACCTACGAGCAGTACTTC. It translates to CAWSDPSGPTYEQYF.

This clonotype has a count of ten or more. V gene TRBV19 combines with J gene TRBJ1-5; D remains ambiguous. Germline lookup yields CDR1 LNHDA and CDR2 SQIVND (reference sequence). CDR3 length: 12 residues. The V end lost 6 bases, the J end lost 3 bases, and 6 bases lay between the germline ends. CDR3 protein: CASRRINQPQHF. The CDR3 nucleotides are TGTGCCAGTAGGAGGATCAATCAGCCCCAGCATTTT.

The V call is TRBV13, the J call TRBJ2-2, with D uncertain. The germline CDR1 and CDR2 sequences are PRHDT and FYEKMQ (reference sequence). With 5 bases removed from V and 7 bases from J, the gap between germline ends came to 5 bases. CDR3 length equals 11 residues. CDR3 sequence: CASSASGELFF. The CDR3 coding sequence is TGTGCCAGCAGCGCTAGCGGGGAGCTGTTTTTT.

The V gene is TRBV10-3, the J gene TRBJ1-1; tentative D call: TRBD1 (5 bases). This CDR3 spans 13 amino acids. The germline gives CDR1 ENHRY, CDR2 SYGVKD. Trimming stripped 10 bases from V and 0 bases from J, with 12 bases between. The CDR3 DNA sequence: TGTGCCACGGGCGACAGCATGAACACTGAAGCTTTCTTT. It is translated as CATGDSMNTEAFF.

The genes are TRBV29-1 and TRBJ1-1; weak D call: TRBD1 (6 bases). The V and J ends lost 6 bases and 4 bases respectively, with 18 bases between them. From germline, CDR1 is SQVTM and CDR2 ANQGSEA. The CDR3 contains 14 residues. The CDR3 is CSVGGRQGITEAFF. CDR3 DNA sequence: TGCAGCGTAGGGGGGAGGCAGGGGATCACTGAAGCTTTCTTT.

This clonotype was picked up a small number of times. Relative to the germline gene, one junction end is altered; a read error may explain this. The chain combines TRBV6-5 with TRBJ1-1, with D possibly TRBD1 on 5 matching bases. This CDR3 spans 15 amino acids. Germline-derived CDR1 and CDR2 are MNHEY and SVGAGI. The CDR3, as DNA: TGTGCCTGCAGTAGCGGGGGGTTAGGGAACACTGAAGCTTTCTTT. Its protein is CACSSGGLGNTEAFF.

The chain links TRBV20-1 to TRBJ2-2; 9 nucleotides match TRBD1. The trim removed 5 bases at V and 8 bases at J, leaving 12 bases unmatched. CDR3 length equals 15 residues. Germline loops: CDR1 DFQATT, CDR2 SNEGSKA (reference sequence). The CDR3 DNA follows: TGCAGTGCTTTTCCCGGGACAGGGCTCGGAGGGGAGCTGTTTTTT. Translation gives CSAFPGTGLGGELFF.

The chain is built from TRBV9 and TRBJ1-1, with 8 bases aligning to TRBD1. The CDR3 covers 13 residues. Germline values: CDR1 SGDLS, CDR2 YYNGEE. J was trimmed by 7 bases and V by 4 bases; bases with no gene match: 6. CDR3 DNA: TGTGCCAGCAGCCTCAACAGGGGGAATGAAGCTTTCTTT. Its translation is CASSLNRGNEAFF.

The J gene is TRBJ1-1, the V gene TRBV10-2; D remains unclear. From germline, CDR1 is WSHSY and CDR2 SAAADI. This CDR3 has 15 residues. The germline V and J ends were trimmed by 0 bases and 1 base, with 9 bases remaining between them. CDR3 sequence (DNA): TGCGCCAGCAGTGAGTCGTACGGCACGAACACTGAAGCTTTCTTT. This encodes CASSESYGTNTEAFF.

On this clonotype: Being one base from a much bigger clone, this may be a read error. V is TRBV12-3 or TRBV12-4 and J is TRBJ1-1; D not resolved. CDR3 length: 14 residues. CDR3 region: CASSLVGSNAEAFF. DNA of the CDR3: TGTGCCAGCAGTCTTGTTGGATCGAACGCTGAAGCTTTCTTT.

Details on this clonotype: A much bigger clone sits one base away, suggesting this may be a read error. No conserved phenylalanine or tryptophan is present at the end of the CDR3, so a read error is the likely explanation. V and J are TRBV5-4 and TRBJ2-6; D might be TRBD2 (7 bases). The V end was cut by 4 bases, the J end by 4 bases, with 18 bases between. The germline CDR1 and CDR2 sequences are SGHNT and YYREEE (reference sequence). The CDR3 spans 17 residues. DNA of the CDR3: TGTGCCAGCAGCCCTAGGGGGGGAGCAGGAGGGGCCAACGTCCTGACTTGC. Its translation: CASSPRGGAGGANVLTC.

The chain combines TRBV9 with TRBJ1-2; 12 bases line up with TRBD1. V trimming: 2 bases; J trimming: 3 bases; junction bases outside the gene matches: 5. CDR3 length: 16 residues. Per the germline V gene, CDR1 is SGDLS and CDR2 is YYNGEE. The CDR3 coding sequence is TGTGCCAGCAGCGTCCGGGACAGGGGGCCGTACTATGGCTACACCTTC. It encodes CASSVRDRGPYYGYTF. The entire variable domain, with the rest obtained from reference TRBV9 and TRBJ1-2, is as follows: DSGVTQTPKHLITATGQRVTLRCSPRSGDLSVYWYQQSLDQGLQFLIQYYNGEERAKGNILERFSAQQFPDLHSELNLSSLELGDSALYFCASSVRDRGPYYGYTFGSGTRLTVV.

A note on this clonotype: Likely a read error: the CDR3 ends without its conserved phenylalanine or tryptophan. CDR3: CASSYSKGGPSGELFS. CDR3 DNA: TGTGCCAGCAGTTACTCGAAGGGCGGCCCCTCCGGGGAGCTGTTTTCT. The chain combines TRBV7-2 with TRBJ2-2; D is unclear. From germline, CDR1 is SGHTA and CDR2 FQGNSA. CDR3 size: 16 residues. Trimming cost V 6 bases and J 6 bases, with 20 bases left between them.